Below, 11 T cell receptor beta chains from the same sample are listed, as sequenced in a study of blood T cell repertoires in COVID-19. Using immunoSEQ multiplex PCR, the repertoire was profiled, and TCRdb retains in-frame clones only, with some absent. The sample lists roughly 200,000 clones, approximately 90% occurring once. The sequenced sample consisted of peripheral blood. The receptors were sampled from a young woman who had recovered from COVID-19.

This clone has just one count. The genes are TRBV19 and TRBJ1-1, with 8 bases matching TRBD1. Unmatched junction bases numbered 3, after V lost 5 bases and J lost 1 base. The V gene's germline CDR1 is LNHDA and CDR2 SQIVND (reference sequence). This CDR3 spans 14 amino acids. The CDR3 protein is CASSPGGANTEAFF. Here the CDR3 DNA reads TGTGCCAGTAGTCCAGGGGGCGCGAACACTGAAGCTTTCTTT.

V is TRBV2 and J is TRBJ1-5; 8 nucleotides align to TRBD1. V was clipped by 6 bases and J by 5 bases; unmatched bases: 9. CDR1 is SNHLY and CDR2 is FYNNEI in the germline V gene. This CDR3 contains 15 residues. The chain's CDR3 is CASSLGQGNYQPQHF. The CDR3 bases are TGTGCCAGCAGCCTTGGACAGGGAAATTATCAGCCCCAGCATTTT.

CDR3 sequence reads: CASRTGTSEIDEQFF. The CDR3 nucleotides are TGTGCCAGCAGGACCGGGACTAGCGAAATCGATGAGCAGTTCTTC. The chain is built from TRBV6-5 and TRBJ2-1; the match to TRBD2 covers 10 bases. V dropped 6 bases and J dropped 8; count of bases not matched to a gene: 10. Germline V lookup: CDR1 MNHEY, CDR2 SVGAGI. The CDR3 extends over 15 amino acids.

The chain joins TRBV7-9 to TRBJ2-1, with D unresolved. Germline V CDR1 and CDR2: SEHNR, FQNEAQ (reference sequence). V was trimmed by 1 base and J by 5 bases, leaving 3 bases between them. This CDR3 region has 12 residues. CDR3 protein: CASSLGNNEQFF. CDR3 nucleotide sequence: TGTGCCAGCAGCTTAGGTAACAATGAGCAGTTCTTC.

This clone was counted only a few times. The chain links TRBV3-1 (or the pseudogene TRBV3-2) to TRBJ1-2; D is ambiguous. Trimming took 0 bases from V and 0 from J, leaving 14 bases between them. The CDR3 is 17 amino acids. Germline lookup yields CDR1 LGHDT and CDR2 YNNKEL (reference sequence). CDR3 in DNA: TGTGCCAGCAGCCAAGATTATATGGGAGATACTAACTATGGCTACACCTTC. Translation: CASSQDYMGDTNYGYTF.

The rearrangement joins TRBV25-1 to TRBJ2-7; 9 bases fit TRBD2. The CDR3 extends over 14 amino acids. Germline V gene data show CDR1 as MGHDK and CDR2 as SYGVNS. With V trimmed by 6 bases and J by 2 bases, 5 bases remained unmatched. The CDR3 is CASRQKRGAYEQYV. The DNA of the CDR3 is TGTGCCAGCAGACAGAAGCGGGGGGCCTACGAGCAGTACGTC.

A single count supports this clone. The CDR3 spells CASTPRLVNFFYEQFF. The CDR3 nucleotides read TGTGCCAGCACCCCGAGACTAGTAAATTTTTTCTATGAGCAGTTCTTC. The V gene is TRBV7-8, the J gene TRBJ2-1, with D maybe TRBD2 (6 bases). V gave up 7 bases and J gave up 8 bases, with 24 bases separating them. Germline CDR1 is SGHVS and CDR2 is FQNEAQ. CDR3 length equals 16 residues.

This clone appeared a single time. The rearrangement joins TRBV6-2 or TRBV6-3 to TRBJ1-1; 8 bases map to TRBD1. V shed 5 bases and J 1 base; nucleotides not matched to a gene: 3. CDR1 and CDR2 (germline): MNHEY, SVGEGT. This CDR3 contains 14 residues. CDR3 loop: CASSRQGPNTEAFF. DNA for the CDR3: TGTGCCAGCAGTCGACAGGGGCCGAACACTGAAGCTTTCTTT.

This clone was picked up one time. The chain joins TRBV18 to TRBJ1-1; D call uncertain. This CDR3 contains 17 residues. V gave up 3 bases and J gave up 1 base, with 18 bases separating them. Germline V CDR1 and CDR2: KGHSH, LQKENI. The CDR3 DNA sequence: TGTGCCAGCTCACCGAACCACATCGGAGTAGGGAACACTGAAGCTTTCTTT. Translation gives CASSPNHIGVGNTEAFF.

This chain joins TRBV11-2 and TRBJ1-2; 8 bases line up with TRBD1. The germline V gene encodes CDR1 SGHAT and CDR2 FQNNGV. V dropped 7 bases and J dropped 0; count of bases not matched to a gene: 10. The CDR3 has 16 residues. DNA for the CDR3: TGTGCCAGCAACCCATGGACAGGGCAATCTAACTATGGCTACACCTTC. Translated: CASNPWTGQSNYGYTF.

This rearrangement joins TRBV2 to TRBJ1-2, with TRBD1 identical over 9 bases. The J segment lost 5 bases and the V segment lost 5 bases, leaving 9 bases of the junction unmatched. CDR3 length: 15 residues. Germline CDR1 and CDR2: SNHLY and FYNNEI. This chain's CDR3 is CASSPTDGQGYGYTF. The DNA for the CDR3 is TGTGCCAGCAGTCCTACCGATGGACAGGGGTATGGCTACACCTTC.